This entry lists 17 T cell receptor beta chains sequenced from one sample in a study of blood T cell repertoires in COVID-19. Assay used: immunoSEQ multiplex PCR; TCRdb lists only in-frame clones, some missing. The table lists some 51,000 clones, around 90% of them singletons. The sequenced sample consisted of peripheral blood. Every receptor here comes from a human donor with active COVID-19. The donor label of this sample is uncertain.

CDR3 region: CASTPGVGDQETQYF. The DNA of the CDR3 is TGTGCCAGCACCCCGGGGGTAGGGGACCAAGAGACCCAGTACTTC. The chain carries TRBV7-6 and TRBJ2-5; tentatively, D is TRBD2 (6 bases). The V gene lost 7 bases and the J gene lost 0 bases, with 15 bases spanning the gap. Germline CDR1 is SGHVS and CDR2 is FNYEAQ. CDR3 length equals 15 residues.

CDR3 in DNA: TGTGCCAGCAGCCCGGGGAGTTACACAGATACGCAGTATTTT. As protein: CASSPGSYTDTQYF. The rearrangement uses TRBV7-9 and TRBJ2-3; tentatively, D is TRBD2 (5 bases). Trimming left V 5 bases short and J 2 bases short, with 11 bases between. Germline V gene lookup returns CDR1 SEHNR and CDR2 FQNEAQ (reference sequence). The CDR3 consists of 14 residues.

The chain carries TRBV16 and TRBJ1-2, with D hard to call. The CDR3 covers 11 residues. Per germline, CDR1 KGHSY and CDR2 FQNENV. Trimming removed 5 bases at V and 4 bases at J, with 5 bases between. In DNA form, the CDR3 reads TGTGCCAGCAGCGACTTCTATGGCTACACCTTC. Its translation is CASSDFYGYTF. The full variable domain, completed using reference TRBV16 and TRBJ1-2, is GEEVAQTPKHLVRGEGQKAKLYCAPIKGHSYVFWYQQVLKNEFKFLISFQNENVFDETGMPKERFSAKCLPNSPCSLEIQATKLEDSAVYFCASSDFYGYTFGSGTRLTVV.

The V and J genes are TRBV27 and TRBJ1-4, with D unclear. The V and J ends lost 2 bases and 3 bases respectively, with 7 bases between them. Germline V gene lookup returns CDR1 MNHEY and CDR2 SMNVEV (reference sequence). This CDR3 contains 14 residues. This chain's CDR3 is CASSLAGSNEKLFF. In DNA, the CDR3 is TGTGCCAGCAGTTTAGCGGGCTCTAATGAAAAACTGTTTTTT.

The V call is TRBV9, the J call TRBJ1-1; D perhaps matches TRBD1 (6 bases). Trimming took off 0 bases at V and 4 bases at J, with 13 bases between the two ends. The CDR3 is 15 residues long. Germline V gene data show CDR1 as SGDLS and CDR2 as YYNGEE. The CDR3 nucleotides are TGTGCCAGCAGCGTAGAAGGGGAGGGGGGCACTGAAGCTTTCTTT. It is translated as CASSVEGEGGTEAFF.

The V call is TRBV11-3, the J call TRBJ2-3, with 7 positions matching TRBD2. The CDR3 spans 16 residues. Germline lookup yields CDR1 SGHNT and CDR2 YENEEA. Germline trimming cut 5 bases from V and 6 bases from J; bases unmatched to any gene: 14. CDR3 residues: CASSLQAGIGGDTQYF. The CDR3 bases are TGTGCCAGCAGCCTACAAGCGGGAATCGGCGGGGATACGCAGTATTTT.

The chain is built from TRBV5-1 and TRBJ2-3, with a weak D call TRBD1 (6 bases). V was clipped by 0 bases and J by 4 bases, with 9 bases between them. There are 14 residues in the CDR3. Germline loops: CDR1 SGHRS, CDR2 YFSETQ. In DNA, the CDR3 is TGCGCCAGCAGCTTGGGGGACAAGGCAGATACGCAGTATTTT. This gives the protein CASSLGDKADTQYF.

J is TRBJ1-1 and V is TRBV3-1 (or the pseudogene TRBV3-2), with D unresolved. CDR1 is LGHDT and CDR2 is YNNKEL in the germline V gene (reference sequence). V lost 3 bases and J 2 bases, leaving 7 bases between the germline ends. The CDR3 contains 13 residues. The CDR3 DNA sequence: TGTGCCAGCAGCCACAGAAGTAACACTGAAGCTTTCTTT. Its translation: CASSHRSNTEAFF.

In its sample, this clone was seen once. This chain connects TRBV5-1 to TRBJ2-2; the D gene is possibly TRBD2 (7 bases). V gave up 0 bases and J gave up 5 bases, with 11 bases separating them. Germline lookup yields CDR1 SGHRS and CDR2 YFSETQ. This CDR3 region has 15 residues. Written as DNA, the CDR3 is TGCGCCAGCAGCTTGGGCGGGGGCTGGACCGGGGAGCTGTTTTTT. This encodes CASSLGGGWTGELFF.

This clone was recorded a few times. V usage is TRBV29-1 and J usage is TRBJ1-1; D remains ambiguous. Trimming took 0 bases from V and 6 from J, leaving 8 bases between them. Per germline, CDR1 SQVTM and CDR2 ANQGSEA. The CDR3 consists of 12 residues. The CDR3 here is CSVEEEGAEAFF. The CDR3 DNA reads TGCAGCGTTGAAGAAGAGGGAGCTGAAGCTTTCTTT.

This rearrangement joins TRBV9 to TRBJ1-6; 8 bases fit TRBD1. J was trimmed by 3 bases and V by 5 bases; bases with no gene match: 4. The CDR3 is 15 residues long. The germline V gene encodes CDR1 SGDLS and CDR2 YYNGEE. The CDR3 is CASRPGTGYNSPLHF. Here the CDR3 DNA reads TGTGCCAGCAGGCCGGGGACAGGCTATAATTCACCCCTCCACTTT.

The chain links TRBV4-2 to TRBJ1-1; maybe TRBD1 (5 bases). Germline V CDR1 and CDR2: LGHNA, YNFKEQ. The CDR3 runs to 15 residues. The germline V and J ends were trimmed by 4 bases and 11 bases, with 23 bases remaining between them. CDR3 sequence (DNA): TGTGCCAGCAGCCCCCGGGACTCCCTACCTATCCCGGCTTTCTTT. Encoded protein: CASSPRDSLPIPAFF.

This clone was observed a single time. The V gene is TRBV18, the J gene TRBJ1-2, with 8 bases aligning to TRBD1. CDR1 is KGHSH and CDR2 is LQKENI in the germline V gene. Losses at the gene ends were 3 bases for V and 6 bases for J; bases not matched to a gene: 3. There are 13 residues in the CDR3. DNA of the CDR3: TGTGCCAGCTCACCGGACAGGGAGGATGGCTACACCTTC. Protein: CASSPDREDGYTF.

The V and J genes are TRBV5-1 and TRBJ1-4; D call uncertain. Deletions cut 2 bases from V and 8 bases from J, with 4 bases between. Germline V gives CDR1 SGHRS, CDR2 YFSETQ. The CDR3 extends over 11 amino acids. This CDR3 reads CASSFIEKLFF. In DNA, the CDR3 is TGCGCCAGCAGCTTCATCGAAAAACTGTTTTTT.

This sequence joins TRBV15 and TRBJ2-7; D perhaps matches TRBD1 (6 bases). Trimming cost V 1 base and J 7 bases, with 14 bases left between them. The CDR3 is 14 residues long. Per the germline V gene, CDR1 is LNHNV and CDR2 is YYDKDF (reference sequence). CDR3 nucleotide sequence: TGTGCCACCAGCAGAGGACAGGCGCTTGGGGAGCAGTACTTC. It codes for CATSRGQALGEQYF.

The V and J genes are TRBV9 and TRBJ2-1, with D perhaps matching TRBD2 (7 bases). This CDR3 is built from 17 residues. V was cut by 0 bases and J by 5 bases, with 18 bases left in between. The germline V gene encodes CDR1 SGDLS and CDR2 YYNGEE. CDR3 nucleotides: TGTGCCAGCAGCGTAGATGGGGGGGCCCGATCACACAATGAGCAGTTCTTC. It encodes CASSVDGGARSHNEQFF.

The V and J genes are TRBV12-3 or TRBV12-4 and TRBJ1-1; D unclear. The CDR3 is 12 amino acids. V shed 5 bases and J shed 7 bases, with 11 bases lying between them. The CDR3 DNA sequence: TGTGCCAGCAGTCCTCCGGGATTTGAAGCTTTCTTT. Protein sequence: CASSPPGFEAFF.